Included here is one TCR beta chain sequence, with context. The antigen remains undetermined. This record comes from a study of T cells in localized non-small cell lung cancer. Overall study results and limits: There were a median 57 of the top 100 tumor clones appearing in adjacent lung. Heterogeneity remains possible because sequencing was limited to only one tumor region.

Using immunoSEQ multiplex PCR, the repertoire was profiled, and TCRdb retains in-frame clones only, with some absent. Of some 19,000 clones listed, just over 90% were seen once; the top ten hold approximately 4.1%. CDR3 length: 13 residues. V lost 4 bases and J lost 8; bases outside the gene matches: 3. CDR1 is ENHRY, CDR2 SYGVKD, per germline. This clonotype originated in a male donor at least 60 years old with stage I squamous cell lung carcinoma. The starting material was peripheral blood, obtained before any cancer treatment. J is TRBJ2-1 and V is TRBV10-3; 9 positions match TRBD2. Here the CDR3 reads CAISGTSEDEQFF. The CDR3 region has the DNA TGTGCCATCAGTGGGACTAGCGAGGATGAGCAGTTCTTC.